In its sample, the clone carrying this T cell receptor (beta chain) was seen many times. What it recognizes is unknown. The data were obtained in a study of T-cell reconstitution after alpha-beta-depleted transplantation in children. Findings and limits, study-wide: Reportedly, only several hundred clones from non-depleted graft cells drove alpha-beta T-cell counts at about two months. Counts and diversity of T cells one year after transplant came mostly from newly produced T cells.

The TCRbeta library incorporated unique molecular identifiers. TCRdb re-called the PCR reads through MiXCR, storing one row per CDR3 protein. The table lists around 300,000 distinct CDR3 sequences, roughly a tenth of them singletons. The sequence came from a boy under three years old with acute myeloid leukemia, due to receive a stem cell transplant. This material consisted of PBMCs, taken before TCRalphabeta/CD19-depleted stem cell transplant.

The chain's CDR3 is CASSVEKRASNEQFF. The CDR3 region has the DNA TGTGCCAGCAGCGTAGAGAAACGGGCCTCGAATGAGCAGTTCTTC. The chain links TRBV9 to TRBJ2-1; no clear D. CDR1 and CDR2 from the germline V gene are SGDLS and YYNGEE. The CDR3 is 15 amino acids. V lost 0 bases to trimming and J lost 7 bases, with 14 bases between them.